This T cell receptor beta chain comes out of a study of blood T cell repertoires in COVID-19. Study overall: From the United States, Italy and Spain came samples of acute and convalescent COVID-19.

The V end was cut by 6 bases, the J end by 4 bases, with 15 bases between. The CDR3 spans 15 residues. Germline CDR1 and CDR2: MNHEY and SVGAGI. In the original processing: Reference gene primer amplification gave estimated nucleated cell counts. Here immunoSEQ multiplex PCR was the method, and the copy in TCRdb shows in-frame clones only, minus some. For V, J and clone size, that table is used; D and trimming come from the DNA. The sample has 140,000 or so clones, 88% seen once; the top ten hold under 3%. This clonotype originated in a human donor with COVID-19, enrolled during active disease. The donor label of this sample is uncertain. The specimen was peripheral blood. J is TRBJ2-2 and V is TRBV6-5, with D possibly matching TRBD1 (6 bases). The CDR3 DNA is TGTGCCAGCAGGAAGTGGGGGCTCGGCACCGGGGAGCTGTTTTTT. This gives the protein CASRKWGLGTGELFF.